Below, 18 T cell receptor beta chains from the same sample are listed, as sequenced in a study of beta chain features in type 1 diabetes. Findings and caveats of the study: TCRB CDR3s from Type 1 diabetes patients were moderately but significantly shorter in all four CD4+ subsets.

Investigators reverse transcribed all isolated RNA, so they sequenced expressed TCRB transcripts. Libraries were prepared by immunoSEQ multiplex PCR; TCRdb keeps only in-frame clonotypes and omits some of them. The sample contains approximately 600,000 clones, roughly an eighth of which appear only once. Their target antigens are unknown. The sequenced sample was naive CD4+ T cells from blood. The receptors were sampled from a man aged 25-45 years with type 1 diabetes.

The chain uses TRBV11-1 and TRBJ2-7; a possible D gene is TRBD2 (5 bases). This CDR3 is 13 amino acids long. Trimming stripped 3 bases from V and 6 bases from J, with 12 bases between. Germline assignment: CDR1 SGHAT and CDR2 FQDESV (reference sequence). CDR3 loop: CASSFQIAPEQYF. The CDR3 DNA reads as TGTGCCAGCAGCTTCCAAATAGCGCCCGAGCAGTACTTC.

The chain joins TRBV29-1 to TRBJ1-1; no clear D gene. Germline CDR1 reads SQVTM; CDR2 reads ANQGSEA. This CDR3 spans 13 amino acids. Trimming removed 5 bases from V and 8 bases from J, with 18 bases in between. The CDR3 spells CSVLRGTDQEAFF. The DNA of the CDR3 is TGCAGCGTTCTAAGAGGAACTGACCAAGAAGCTTTCTTT.

As regards this clone: The sample carries other DNA sequences with the same CDR3. The chain uses TRBV2 and TRBJ1-5; the match to TRBD1 covers 7 bases. The V segment lost 5 bases and the J segment 3 bases; nucleotides outside the gene matches: 4. The CDR3 contains 14 residues. Germline values: CDR1 SNHLY, CDR2 FYNNEI. This CDR3 reads CASSRTGANQPQHF. CDR3 nucleotides: TGTGCCAGCAGTCGAACAGGGGCCAATCAGCCCCAGCATTTT.

The gene calls are TRBV18 and TRBJ1-3; no clear D gene. The CDR3 totals 16 residues. The germline V and J ends were trimmed by 3 bases and 0 bases, with 12 bases remaining between them. Per germline, CDR1 KGHSH and CDR2 LQKENI. CDR3: CASSPSSASSGNTIYF. The CDR3 bases are TGTGCCAGCTCACCGAGTTCCGCGAGCTCTGGAAACACCATATATTTT. Combining the CDR3 with reference TRBV18 and TRBJ1-3 gives the whole variable domain NAGVMQNPRHLVRRRGQEARLRCSPMKGHSHVYWYRQLPEEGLKFMVYLQKENIIDESGMPKERFSAEFPKEGPSILRIQQVVRGDSAAYFCASSPSSASSGNTIYFGEGSWLTVV.

This clone turned up a few times. The genes are TRBV10-3 and TRBJ2-7, with D perhaps being TRBD1 or TRBD2 (6 bases each). Trimming removed 11 bases from V and 5 bases from J, with 19 bases in between. There are 13 residues in the CDR3. CDR1 and CDR2 (germline): ENHRY, SYGVKD. As DNA, the CDR3 is TGTGCCTCGAGGAGGGGACAAGACGACGAGCAGTACTTC. This translates into CASRRGQDDEQYF.

In regard to this clone: The same CDR3 arises from other DNA sequences in this sample as well. V and J are TRBV7-2 and TRBJ2-3; 10 bases line up with TRBD1. This CDR3 is built from 14 residues. Germline CDR1 reads SGHTA; CDR2 reads FQGNSA. The trim removed 3 bases at V and 6 bases at J, leaving 3 bases unmatched. The CDR3 loop reads CASSLGTGVDTQYF. CDR3 DNA: TGTGCCAGCAGCTTGGGGACAGGGGTCGATACGCAGTATTTT.

The table lists this clone with a few counts. The rearrangement links TRBV29-1 to TRBJ1-5; 7 bases line up with TRBD1. V lost 6 bases and J lost 6; bases outside the gene matches: 8. The CDR3 is 13 amino acids. In germline, CDR1 is SQVTM, CDR2 ANQGSEA. The CDR3 coding sequence is TGCAGCGTGGGGGGCACAGGGGTTCAGCCCCAGCATTTT. Residues: CSVGGTGVQPQHF.

Concerning this clone itself: This may arise from a read error, as a much more abundant clone is one base away. Distinct nucleotide sequences in the sample also encode this CDR3. The chain has TRBV7-9 and TRBJ1-3; D gene ambiguous. The V gene's germline CDR1 is SEHNR and CDR2 FQNEAQ (reference sequence). Trimming took 3 bases from V and 0 from J, leaving 3 bases between them. The CDR3 totals 13 residues. The CDR3 DNA sequence: TGTGCCAGCAGCTTGGGCTCTGGAAACACCATATATTTT. Translated, it gives CASSLGSGNTIYF.

This clone was observed a few times. This CDR3 is also generated by other DNA sequences in the sample. The V and J genes are TRBV27 and TRBJ2-6, with D unclear. V gave up 2 bases and J gave up 0 bases, with 5 bases separating them. Germline V gives CDR1 MNHEY, CDR2 SMNVEV (reference sequence). This CDR3 contains 15 residues. The CDR3: CASSLGSSGANVLTF. For the CDR3, the DNA is TGTGCCAGCAGTTTAGGCAGCTCTGGGGCCAACGTCCTGACTTTC. Full variable domain (outside the CDR3, taken from reference TRBV27 and TRBJ2-6): EAQVTQNPRYLITVTGKKLTVTCSQNMNHEYMSWYRQDPGLGLRQIYYSMNVEVTDKGDVPEGYKVSRKEKRNFPLILESPSPNQTSLYFCASSLGSSGANVLTFGAGSRLTVL.

This sequence joins TRBV7-9 and TRBJ1-2, with a tentative D call TRBD1 (6 bases). The germline CDR1 and CDR2 sequences are SEHNR and FQNEAQ (reference sequence). This CDR3 is built from 15 residues. Trimming took 1 base from V and 4 from J, leaving 13 bases between them. The CDR3 is CASSLGTGSSYGYTF. The CDR3, as DNA: TGTGCCAGCAGCTTAGGTACAGGGTCGAGCTATGGCTACACCTTC.

This clone was found once. At the DNA level, this CDR3 is encoded by other sequences in the same sample as well. The rearrangement links TRBV18 to TRBJ2-5; D possibly corresponds to TRBD1 (5 bases). The germline gives CDR1 KGHSH, CDR2 LQKENI. Between the trimmed V and J ends, which lost 0 bases and 2 bases, there was a span of 10 bases. The CDR3 is made up of 15 amino acids. The CDR3 spells CASSPPGRVQETQYF. CDR3 DNA: TGTGCCAGCTCACCACCCGGCAGGGTGCAAGAGACCCAGTACTTC.

This clone was seen a few times. V is TRBV29-1 and J is TRBJ2-7; D possibly matches TRBD1 or TRBD2 (6 bases each). Germline V lookup: CDR1 SQVTM, CDR2 ANQGSEA. The CDR3 is 12 amino acids. Deletions cut 6 bases from V and 7 bases from J, with 16 bases between. This CDR3 is CSVGPGAREQYF. As DNA, the CDR3 is TGCAGCGTGGGCCCGGGGGCGCGTGAGCAGTACTTC.

This clone was seen a handful of times. The chain is built from TRBV18 and TRBJ1-4, with D unclear. The CDR3 covers 15 residues. The V and J ends lost 0 bases and 4 bases respectively, with 9 bases between them. Germline V lookup: CDR1 KGHSH, CDR2 LQKENI. DNA for the CDR3: TGTGCCAGCTCACCACCCGGCGGGGATAATGAAAAACTGTTTTTT. This codes for CASSPPGGDNEKLFF.

There are a few counts of this clone. The chain recombines TRBV9 with TRBJ2-7; TRBD1 matches at 8 bases. The CDR3 extends over 14 amino acids. V lost 3 bases to trimming and J lost 5 bases; unmatched junction nucleotides: 7. Germline V gene data show CDR1 as SGDLS and CDR2 as YYNGEE. As DNA, the CDR3 is TGTGCCAGCAGCGCTCGACAGGGGAGAGACGAGCAGTACTTC. Protein: CASSARQGRDEQYF.

This clone was observed a few times. V and J are TRBV9 and TRBJ1-2; TRBD1 matches at 10 bases. Germline V gene lookup returns CDR1 SGDLS and CDR2 YYNGEE. Unmatched junction bases numbered 18, after V lost 4 bases and J lost 6 bases. This CDR3 is built from 18 residues. This chain's CDR3 is CASSSVIQLGQGRDGYTF. CDR3 nucleotides: TGTGCCAGCAGCTCTGTAATCCAACTGGGACAGGGGAGGGATGGCTACACCTTC.

This chain joins TRBV28 and TRBJ2-7; D is uncertain. This CDR3 region has 12 residues. Germline V gives CDR1 MDHEN, CDR2 SYDVKM. V lost 4 bases and J 5 bases, leaving 9 bases between the germline ends. The CDR3 protein is CASSSPPNEQYF. In nucleotides, the CDR3 is TGTGCCAGCAGTTCTCCTCCAAACGAGCAGTACTTC.

The V and J genes are TRBV7-9 and TRBJ2-4; perhaps TRBD2 as D (6 bases). V was cut by 4 bases and J by 6 bases, with 13 bases left in between. Germline-derived CDR1 and CDR2 are SEHNR and FQNEAQ (reference sequence). This CDR3 has 14 residues. CDR3 region: CASSSQAGRNIQYF. CDR3 sequence (DNA): TGTGCCAGCAGCTCCCAGGCGGGAAGAAACATTCAGTACTTC.

The chain uses TRBV2 and TRBJ2-1; TRBD2 matches 10 bases. Germline CDR1 and CDR2: SNHLY and FYNNEI. V was pared by 7 bases and J by 6 bases, with 9 bases of the junction left unmatched. The CDR3 is 15 amino acids. The CDR3 loop reads CASNLAGVSLNEQFF. As DNA, the CDR3 is TGTGCCAGCAACCTAGCGGGGGTTTCCCTCAATGAGCAGTTCTTC.